This is a list of T cell receptor beta chains from one sample in a study of identical twins. TCRdb redid the calling of the 5' RACE reads with MiXCR, one entry per CDR3 protein. The table includes about 690,000 distinct CDR3 sequences, 21% detected once. These sequences were also reported in another study, on T cells expressing NK-cell markers.

Material: PBMCs. These receptors were taken from a woman younger than 35 in good health. Both conserved end residues are part of each CDR3. A row's size may be missing; if present it is once, few, many or a size class.

CDR3 length	J gene	V gene	clone size	CDR3 protein
13	TRBJ2-1	TRBV19	-	CASTDRGDNEQFF
16	TRBJ2-1	TRBV5-6	many	CASSLPGPATYNEQFF
17	TRBJ2-2	TRBV4-1	-	CASSQGNGRLKSGELFF
11	TRBJ1-2	TRBV6-5	-	CAASHRGSYTF
14	TRBJ1-3	TRBV3-1	many	CASSLYSTGNTIYF
13	TRBJ2-5	TRBV9	-	CASSNIPRETQYF
15	TRBJ2-7	TRBV5-4	many	CASSRGLAGSYEQYF
13	TRBJ2-7	TRBV6-1	few	CASKMDNGDEQYF
15	TRBJ2-1	TRBV5-1	-	CASSMQAGVYNEQFF
12	TRBJ2-1	TRBV24-1	-	CATSSYSGEQFF
16	TRBJ2-1	TRBV10-3	few	CAISDDGSRSYNEQFF
16	TRBJ2-1	TRBV10-3	-	CAISEWGGGTYNEQFF
16	TRBJ2-7	TRBV5-1	few	CASSLRVAGPTYEQYF
16	TRBJ2-3	TRBV5-5	-	CASSLGQGRGLATQYF
21	TRBJ2-3	TRBV6-2/TRBV6-3	-	CASSSWGWALAGGRQTDTQYF
17	TRBJ2-5	TRBV15	-	CATSRDRGRGVPETQYF
13	TRBJ2-7	TRBV29-1	many	CSVERDPQGEQYF
12	TRBJ2-7	TRBV20-1	-	CSGGTGAYEQYF
12	TRBJ1-2	TRBV20-1	few	CSAWSGTVGYTF
17	TRBJ2-3	TRBV2	few	CASSYQGLAGSTDTQYF
16	TRBJ2-1	TRBV6-1	-	CASRGGSSGHNNEQFF
16	TRBJ2-5	TRBV15	few	CATSRGTSGGRETQYF
17	TRBJ2-1	TRBV5-1	few	CASSRGEWGGRGNEQFF
15	TRBJ2-3	TRBV20-1	-	CSADSPGLGTDTQYF
15	TRBJ1-1	TRBV5-6	-	CASSSFQGRNTEAFF
13	TRBJ2-7	TRBV7-8	few	CASSFGQLFEQYF
15	TRBJ1-5	TRBV12-3/TRBV12-4	few	CASTTGQSIYQPQHF
14	TRBJ2-5	TRBV7-2	-	CASSSSGWQETQYF
14	TRBJ2-5	TRBV20-1	few	CSARAPDSQETQYF
15	TRBJ2-2	TRBV20-1	few	CSARPGTANTGELFF
17	TRBJ2-7	TRBV6-2/TRBV6-3	-	CASSLLDPDGGPYEQYF
14	TRBJ1-5	TRBV12-3/TRBV12-4	many	CASSTGQDTQPQHF
12	TRBJ1-1	TRBV6-5	few	CASARGDAEAFF
15	TRBJ2-1	TRBV27	few	CASSSGGVIYNEQFF
11	TRBJ2-1	TRBV29-1	-	CSALAYNEQFF
13	TRBJ1-2	TRBV24-1	-	CATSDSAGGGYTF
14	TRBJ2-7	TRBV7-8	-	CASSGSGQKYEQYF
17	TRBJ2-2	TRBV4-3	few	CASSQDMQTVGTGELFF
15	TRBJ2-1	TRBV5-5	many	CASSLVLDSYNEQFF
12	TRBJ2-7	TRBV5-1	many	CASSVAGNEQYF
15	TRBJ2-1	TRBV5-6	many	CASSLEIGYYNEQFF
17	TRBJ2-5	TRBV3-1	many	CASSQRPGVQVLETQYF
16	TRBJ2-1	TRBV3-1	-	CATTFGSSGSRGEQFF
15	TRBJ2-1	TRBV12-3/TRBV12-4	many	CASRPIAGRGNEQFF
13	TRBJ2-1	TRBV12-3/TRBV12-4	many	CASSAENYNEQFF
15	TRBJ1-2	TRBV6-1	few	CASSSLGTGAFGYTF
16	TRBJ2-5	TRBV27	few	CASSRISGSLTETQYF
17	TRBJ2-1	TRBV5-6	-	CAGQSASGGAAWNEQFF
12	TRBJ2-5	TRBV7-9	few	CASSSTSETQYF
17	TRBJ2-3	TRBV20-1	few	CSARGLAGGPSTDTQYF
15	TRBJ1-5	TRBV21-1	many	CASSSSLRANQPQHF